This T cell receptor (beta chain) comes out of a study of CD8 T cells in Susac syndrome. Looked up from germline, CDR1 is DFQATT and CDR2 is SNEGSKA (reference sequence). The CDR3 spans 13 residues. The V gene lost 6 bases and the J gene lost 8 bases, with 17 bases spanning the gap. The RNA input was about 0.5 to 1 ug, and it was reverse transcribed with random hexamers. Across 54 Vbeta and 13 Jbeta, immunoSEQ multiplex PCR amplified TCR beta CDR3. TCRdb reprocessed the immunoSEQ multiplex PCR reads via MiXCR and lists one record per CDR3 protein. The repertoire has almost 450,000 distinct CDR3 sequences, about 85% of them found once; the top ten carry about 0.12%.

The source is a human donor with multiple sclerosis. The sequenced sample was CD8+ T cells from PBMCs. The chain is built from TRBV20-1 and TRBJ2-1, with D unresolved. The CDR3 spells CSAEELVFHEQFF. CDR3 nucleotide sequence: TGCAGTGCAGAGGAGCTAGTTTTCCATGAGCAGTTCTTC.